The 5 T cell receptor beta chains below were found in one sample sequenced in a study of blood T cell repertoires in COVID-19. TCRdb's table, derived via immunoSEQ multiplex PCR, lists solely in-frame clones and lacks some. The repertoire includes some 300,000 clones, around 92% of them detected once, and 2.5% to 3% sits in the top ten. Sequenced input: PBMCs or T cells enriched from blood (not recorded which). Receptors originate from a woman in her fifties or sixties who had been exposed to COVID-19.

The chain employs TRBV28 and TRBJ1-1, with D possibly being TRBD1 (5 bases). Germline assignment: CDR1 MDHEN and CDR2 SYDVKM. Deletions cut 7 bases from V and 1 base from J, with 13 bases between. The CDR3 contains 14 residues. CDR3 sequence: CASIWRGRNTEAFF. The CDR3 DNA follows: TGTGCCAGCATATGGAGGGGCAGGAACACTGAAGCTTTCTTT.

V and J are TRBV2 and TRBJ2-7; the match to TRBD1 covers 7 bases. Germline values: CDR1 SNHLY, CDR2 FYNNEI. Losses at the gene ends were 4 bases for V and 0 bases for J; bases not matched to a gene: 3. The CDR3 contains 14 residues. Here the CDR3 reads CASSGDRFSYEQYF. The CDR3 coding sequence is TGTGCCAGCAGTGGGGACAGATTCTCCTACGAGCAGTACTTC.

This chain links TRBV5-1 with TRBJ2-2; D ambiguous. CDR3 length: 12 residues. Trimming pared 3 bases from V and 3 bases from J, leaving 3 bases between. The germline CDR1 and CDR2 sequences are SGHRS and YFSETQ. The CDR3 is CASSSYTGELFF. In nucleotides, the CDR3 is TGCGCCAGCAGCTCGTACACCGGGGAGCTGTTTTTT.

The V gene is TRBV28, the J gene TRBJ1-1; D not certain. CDR3 length equals 13 residues. V lost 8 bases to trimming and J lost 10 bases, with 20 bases between them. Germline V CDR1 and CDR2: MDHEN, SYDVKM. CDR3 loop: CASQIRTGMGAFF. DNA for the CDR3: TGTGCCAGCCAGATCCGTACGGGTATGGGAGCTTTCTTT.

V and J are TRBV28 and TRBJ1-2; D remains ambiguous. The V gene's germline CDR1 is MDHEN and CDR2 SYDVKM. The CDR3 extends over 18 amino acids. V lost 4 bases and J 5 bases, leaving 26 bases between the germline ends. The CDR3 sequence: CASSSRSPDGKNGYGYTF. CDR3 nucleotide sequence: TGTGCCAGCAGTTCTCGCTCCCCGGACGGGAAAAATGGGTATGGCTACACCTTC.